This T cell receptor (beta chain) appears in the sequencing data of a study of blood T cell repertoires in COVID-19. As for the study in general: Donors in the United States, Italy and Spain gave samples during acute or convalescent COVID-19. From T cells, B-cell-depleted T cells, or PBMCs came the material, which was cDNA or gDNA.

Original analysis: Estimation of nucleated cell counts was performed using reference gene primer amplification. Assay used: immunoSEQ multiplex PCR; TCRdb lists only in-frame clones, some missing. The V and J calls and the clone size are those of that table, but D and trimming were determined from the DNA. The sample yields some 220,000 clones, approximately 84% seen once. J was trimmed by 3 bases and V by 9 bases; bases with no gene match: 5. CDR3 size: 14 residues. Germline V gene sequence: CDR1 LNHDA, CDR2 SQIVND (reference sequence). The sequence was obtained from a woman in her fifties or sixties with acute or convalescent COVID-19. The rearrangement joins TRBV19 to TRBJ1-3; 10 bases fit TRBD1. Sequencing was carried out using peripheral blood. The DNA for the CDR3 is TGTGCCAGCATGACAGGGGGCGTTGGAAACACCATATATTTT. Encoded protein: CASMTGGVGNTIYF. The variable domain in full, completed from reference TRBV19 and TRBJ1-3, reads DGGITQSPKYLFRKEGQNVTLSCEQNLNHDAMYWYRQDPGQGLRLIYYSQIVNDFQKGDIAEGYSVSREKKESFPLTVTSAQKNPTAFYLCASMTGGVGNTIYFGEGSWLTVV.